This T cell receptor beta chain was profiled in a study of cytomegalovirus exposure and HLA in healthy donors. The PCR used 60 Vbeta and 13 Jbeta primers. Sequencing was performed with immunoSEQ multiplex PCR; in TCRdb, only in-frame clones are kept and a portion is missing. The table has some 190,000 clones, roughly 80% seen once. This clonotype was obtained from a girl aged 10-17 years in good health and CMV-seropositive. The sample taken for sequencing was PBMCs.

The CDR3 spells CASRPASGSNNEQFF. CDR3 coding DNA: TGTGCCAGCAGGCCCGCTAGCGGGTCAAACAATGAGCAGTTCTTC. This chain uses TRBV7-9 with TRBJ2-1; 8 bases agree with TRBD2. Germline CDR1 SEHNR, CDR2 FQNEAQ (reference sequence). Trimming at V came to 6 bases and at J to 5 bases, leaving 9 bases not matched to a gene. CDR3 size: 15 residues.